The 8 T cell receptor beta chains below come from one sample, sequenced in a study of low-dose radiotherapy and immunotherapy resistance in tumors. Time point denoted: before trial treatment. Primers targeting TRAV and TRBV primed first-strand cDNA, covering alpha and beta chains. TCRs underwent around 20 PCR cycles of amplification with a constant-region primer and V-primer adapter. In TCRdb, the reads were re-called with MiXCR into one record per CDR3 protein. The table includes 60,000 to 90,000 distinct CDR3 sequences, around 30% detected once. The input for sequencing was PBMCs, taken before treatment. Receptors were obtained from a female donor with ovarian cancer.

This clonotype was counted at least ten times. The DNA for the CDR3 is TGTGCCAGCACCGGACAGGACATCGATCAGCCCCAGCATTTT. Residues: CASTGQDIDQPQHF. V usage is TRBV12-3 or TRBV12-4 and J usage is TRBJ1-5; 7 bases are a match to TRBD1. The ends lost 7 bases at V and 5 bases at J; junction bases unmatched: 8. This CDR3 contains 14 residues.

This clonotype came up many times. V usage is TRBV29-1 and J usage is TRBJ2-3; a possible D gene is TRBD1 (5 bases). Germline V gene data show CDR1 as SQVTM and CDR2 as ANQGSEA. CDR3 length: 14 residues. Trimming stripped 3 bases from V and 2 bases from J, with 12 bases between. CDR3 in DNA: TGCAGCGTTGACAAGGGGCAAGTCACAGATACGCAGTATTTT. Translation: CSVDKGQVTDTQYF.

The chain uses TRBV27 and TRBJ2-2, with a possible D match to TRBD2 (5 bases). V was cut by 3 bases and J by 5 bases, with 10 bases left in between. The germline CDR1 and CDR2 sequences are MNHEY and SMNVEV (reference sequence). The length of the CDR3 is 14 residues. The CDR3 sequence is CASSLSGGTGELFF. In DNA, the CDR3 is TGTGCCAGCAGTTTGAGCGGAGGTACCGGGGAGCTGTTTTTT.

Remarks on this clonotype: This is likely a read error, given that the CDR3 carries no conserved phenylalanine or tryptophan at its end. The DNA is omitted, as the CDR3 cannot be located on it reliably, and the CDR3 follows TCRdb's listing. The chain uses TRBV6-4 and TRBJ1-5. Germline assignment: CDR1 MRHNA and CDR2 SNTAGT. The CDR3 length is 15 residues, termini included. The CDR3 is CASSGQFIAISPSNL.

This clonotype was picked up many times. This chain links TRBV11-2 with TRBJ1-5, with no clear D. The CDR3 covers 13 residues. Germline lookup yields CDR1 SGHAT and CDR2 FQNNGV. V lost 1 base, J lost 4 bases, and 5 bases lay in between. CDR3 residues: CASSLGQNQPQHF. CDR3 coding DNA: TGTGCCAGCAGCTTAGGCCAGAATCAGCCCCAGCATTTT.

CDR3 protein: CASSQDGGAEAFF. CDR3 in DNA: TGCGCCAGCAGCCAAGATGGTGGTGCTGAAGCTTTCTTT. The genes are TRBV4-3 and TRBJ1-1; no clear D gene. CDR1 and CDR2 from the germline V gene are LGHNA and YSLEER. V lost 0 bases to trimming and J lost 6 bases, with 8 bases between them. This CDR3 contains 13 residues.

This clonotype appeared many times. The chain is built from TRBV29-1 and TRBJ2-1, with unresolved D. Between the trimmed V and J ends, which lost 2 bases and 5 bases, there was a span of 10 bases. The germline gives CDR1 SQVTM, CDR2 ANQGSEA. The CDR3 is made up of 13 amino acids. The CDR3 DNA follows: TGCAGCGTTGAAAGACGGACCCACAATGAGCAGTTCTTC. This sequence encodes CSVERRTHNEQFF.

The table lists this clonotype with many counts. The CDR3 bases are TGCAGTGCCCAGTCCCTTGGGGAGGACACTGAAGCTTTCTTT. Its translation: CSAQSLGEDTEAFF. The rearrangement links TRBV20-1 to TRBJ1-1; D gene uncertain. The germline gives CDR1 DFQATT, CDR2 SNEGSKA (reference sequence). This CDR3 spans 14 amino acids. Trimming took off 6 bases at V and 3 bases at J, with 17 bases between the two ends.